A selection of T cell receptor beta chains follows, all from one sample in a study of pediatric ulcerative colitis. Using immunoSEQ multiplex PCR, the repertoire was profiled, and TCRdb retains in-frame clones only, with some absent. The sample yields some 15,000 clones, approximately 80% seen once. Input material: gut tissue. Receptors originate from a boy younger than 18 who was a control in a study of pediatric ulcerative colitis. The CDR3 runs from the conserved cysteine through the conserved F or W. Each record gives: J gene, V gene, clone size, D gene, CDR3 DNA, CDR3 protein. D genes are given only for firm matches. For some rows the clone size is stated as once, few or many, or as a class when expanded; others skip it.

TRBJ2-1 | TRBV29-1 | . | TRBD1 | TGCAGCGGGTCCGGGACAGGGTCAGGCAATGAGCAGTTCTTC | CSGSGTGSGNEQFF
TRBJ1-1 | TRBV29-1 | . | . | TGCAGCGTTGAAGTAAGGCCAGGGGATATTGGTGAAGCTTTCTTT | CSVEVRPGDIGEAFF
TRBJ1-1 | TRBV19 | . | . | TGTGCCAGTAGTTCAACCCTCCAGGGCCGAAAGGTTGAAGCTTTCTTT | CASSSTLQGRKVEAFF
TRBJ2-7 | TRBV5-1 | . | TRBD2 | TGCGCCAGCAGCTTGGTTGGCCAGACCAACCTCCGGGGGGGGGAGCAGTACTTC | CASSLVGQTNLRGGEQYF
TRBJ1-1 | TRBV19 | . | . | TGTGCCAGTAGTATAGGAGGGGGGGACACTGAAGCTTTCTTT | CASSIGGGDTEAFF
TRBJ2-1 | TRBV18 | . | . | TGTGCCAGCTCACCAGCGACTGAGACCTACAATGAGCAGTTCTTC | CASSPATETYNEQFF
TRBJ2-7 | TRBV25-1 | . | TRBD2 | TGTGCCAGCAATGGCGGGAGGAACACCTACGAGCAGTACTTC | CASNGGRNTYEQYF
TRBJ2-7 | TRBV6-5 | . | . | TGTGCCAGCAGTTACTCTGTAGTCTCCTACGAGCAGTACTTC | CASSYSVVSYEQYF
TRBJ2-7 | TRBV7-2 | . | . | TGTGCCAGCAGCTTAACCTACGAGCAGTACTTC | CASSLTYEQYF
TRBJ1-1 | TRBV5-1 | . | . | . | CASSFGPGDTEAFF
TRBJ1-4 | TRBV7-8 | . | TRBD1 | TGTGCCAGCAGCTTGAGGACAGGGGGCCTTACAACTAATGAAAAACTGTTTTTT | CASSLRTGGLTTNEKLFF
TRBJ1-2 | TRBV5-1 | . | . | TGCGCCAGCAGCCCCTTTACGGGAGGAGACTATGGCTACACCTTC | CASSPFTGGDYGYTF
TRBJ1-1 | TRBV4-2 | . | . | TGTGCCAGCAGCCACGGCGACTTTGGCACTGAAGCTTTCTTT | CASSHGDFGTEAFF
TRBJ1-2 | TRBV10-3 | once | . | TGTGCCATCAGAGGACAGTCTAACTATGGCTACACCTTC | CAIRGQSNYGYTF
TRBJ1-5 | TRBV21-1 | . | . | TGTGCCAGCAGCAAAGAATCAGCAACAGGGGGTTTCAATCAGCCCCAGCATTTT | CASSKESATGGFNQPQHF
TRBJ2-7 | TRBV2 | . | TRBD1 | TGTGCCAGCAGGGACAGGGGGGCAGCCTACGAGCAGTACTTC | CASRDRGAAYEQYF
TRBJ2-3 | TRBV6-1 | . | TRBD2 | TGTGCCAGCATAGGACTAGGCAAGCCGGATACGCAGTATTTT | CASIGLGKPDTQYF
TRBJ2-3 | TRBV7-3 | . | TRBD1 | TGTGCCAGCAGCACGCGGACAGGGAGTAGCACAGATACGCAGTATTTT | CASSTRTGSSTDTQYF
TRBJ2-6 | TRBV6-1 | . | . | TGTGCCAGCAGTGAAGAGAGCTCTGGGGCCAACGTCCTGACTTTC | CASSEESSGANVLTF
TRBJ1-1 | TRBV6-1 | . | . | TGTGCCAGCAGTGAAGTGGAAACTACTGAAGCTTTCTTT | CASSEVETTEAFF
TRBJ2-3 | TRBV5-3 | . | TRBD2 | TGTGCCAGAAGCCCGGGGACTAGCGGGACATTGGATACGCAGTATTTT | CARSPGTSGTLDTQYF
TRBJ2-7 | TRBV19 | . | . | TGTGCTTTTTTTTCCTACGAGCAGTACTTC | CAFFSYEQYF
TRBJ1-2 | TRBV28 | . | . | TGTGCCAGCAGTTTGGGGTTTAACTATGGCTACACCTTC | CASSLGFNYGYTF
TRBJ2-1 | TRBV11-2 | . | . | TGTGCCAGCAGCTTAGATGGGGACAACAATGAGCAGTTCTTC | CASSLDGDNNEQFF
TRBJ2-7 | TRBV28 | . | . | TGTGCCAGCAGTAGTAGGCCCTCCTACGAGCAGTACTTC | CASSSRPSYEQYF
TRBJ2-1 | TRBV2 | . | . | TGTGCCAGCAGTGAAGCAGATGGCCCGGCGTTCCAGTTCTTC | CASSEADGPAFQFF
TRBJ2-5 | TRBV7-2 | . | . | TGTGCCAGCAGCTTCTATCTGGACTCTGAGACCCAGTACTTC | CASSFYLDSETQYF
TRBJ2-1 | TRBV6-6 | . | TRBD2 | TGTGCCAGCACGGTGCTAGCGGGAGCCCACAATGAGCAGTTCTTC | CASTVLAGAHNEQFF
TRBJ2-7 | TRBV7-9 | . | . | TGTGCCAGCAGCCTCTCGCGGGGCAGCGCCTACGAGCAGTACTTC | CASSLSRGSAYEQYF
TRBJ2-1 | TRBV7-7 | . | TRBD2 | TGTGCTAGCAGTTCCGGGACTAGCGGGAGTTTAAGTGAGCAGTTCTTC | CASSSGTSGSLSEQFF
TRBJ1-1 | TRBV6-5 | . | . | TGTGCCAGCAGCCTAGGATTGGGGGTAAGCACTGAAGCTTTCTTT | CASSLGLGVSTEAFF
TRBJ2-3 | TRBV10-1 | . | TRBD1 | TGCGCCAGCAGTGTTGGACAGGGCCCCACAGATACGCAGTATTTT | CASSVGQGPTDTQYF
TRBJ2-3 | TRBV5-1 | . | TRBD2 | TGCGCCAGCAGCTCCAGCGGGGGACCCACAGATACGCAGTATTTT | CASSSSGGPTDTQYF
TRBJ2-7 | TRBV7-8 | . | . | TGTGCCAGCAGCCCATACCCGGACACTACGAAGCAGTACTTC | CASSPYPDTTKQYF
TRBJ1-1 | TRBV19 | . | . | TGTGCCAGTTCAAAAGCGACACCCGTGGCTGAAGCTTTCTTT | CASSKATPVAEAFF
TRBJ1-1 | TRBV11-3 | . | . | TGTGCCAGCAGCTTAGGCCGGGGGAACACTGAAGCTTTCTTT | CASSLGRGNTEAFF
TRBJ2-2 | TRBV11-3 | . | . | TGTGCCAGCAGCTCTAGGGGGTCGGCCGGGGAGCTGTTTTTT | CASSSRGSAGELFF
TRBJ2-3 | TRBV7-7 | . | . | TGTGCTAGCAGCTTACAAGGGGGTAGCACAGATACGCAGTATTTT | CASSLQGGSTDTQYF
TRBJ2-1 | TRBV5-1 | . | TRBD2 | TGCGCCAGCAGCCCACTCCCGGGACTAGCGGGAGTTGAGCAGTTCTTC | CASSPLPGLAGVEQFF
TRBJ1-4 | TRBV21-1 | . | . | TGTGCCAGCAGCGAGGGCGCAACTAATGAAAAACTGTTTTTT | CASSEGATNEKLFF
TRBJ1-1 | TRBV10-3 | . | . | TGTGCCATCAGTGAGTCTAAAGAGGGCACTGAAGCTTTCTTT | CAISESKEGTEAFF
TRBJ1-2 | TRBV18 | . | . | TGTGCCAGCTCACCAGGAACAGGGATACTCGGCTACACCTTC | CASSPGTGILGYTF
TRBJ2-1 | TRBV5-5 | . | TRBD1 | TGTGCCAGCAGCTTGGTTCGGGACAGGTCCTCCTACAATGAGCAGTTCTTC | CASSLVRDRSSYNEQFF
TRBJ2-7 | TRBV7-2 | . | TRBD1 | TGTGCCAGCAGCTCCCGACAGGGCACCTACGAGCAGTACTTC | CASSSRQGTYEQYF
TRBJ1-1 | TRBV29-1 | . | . | TGCAGCGTTGAAGATCCAGTGAAGGCTTTCTTT | CSVEDPVKAFF
TRBJ2-5 | TRBV4-2 | . | . | TGTGCCAGCAGCCAAGGGGTAGCGGTCGAAGAGACCCAGTACTTC | CASSQGVAVEETQYF
TRBJ1-6 | TRBV5-3 | . | TRBD1 | TGTGCCAGAAGCACCCACAGGGGCTCACCCCTCCACTTT | CARSTHRGSPLHF
TRBJ2-7 | TRBV5-1 | . | TRBD2 | TGCGCCAGCAGCTCACGACTAGCGGGAGGCGAGCAGTACTTC | CASSSRLAGGEQYF
TRBJ2-3 | TRBV7-3 | . | TRBD2 | TGTGCCAGCGGGGGCGGGGGGAGCACAGATACGCAGTATTTT | CASGGGGSTDTQYF
TRBJ2-1 | TRBV4-1 | . | . | TGCGCCAGCAGCCAAGAGGGGTTAGGGGGCAATGAGCAGTTCTTC | CASSQEGLGGNEQFF
TRBJ1-5 | TRBV28 | . | . | TGTGCCAGCAGCCAGACAGAGTATCAGCCCCAGCATTTT | CASSQTEYQPQHF
TRBJ2-7 | TRBV18 | . | . | TGTGCCAGCTCACCTCTCCAGGGGGGGGCCTACGAGCAGTACTTC | CASSPLQGGAYEQYF
TRBJ1-3 | TRBV7-9 | . | . | TGTGCCAGCAGTTCTAATTCTGGAAACACCATATATTTT | CASSSNSGNTIYF
TRBJ1-3 | TRBV19 | . | . | TGTGCCAGTAGTTGGCGACAGGAGACGTACTCTGGAAACACCATATATTTT | CASSWRQETYSGNTIYF
TRBJ2-5 | TRBV7-9 | . | TRBD2 | TGTGCCAGCAGCGTGACTAGGCGGGAGCCCCAAGAGACCCAGTACTTC | CASSVTRREPQETQYF
TRBJ1-2 | TRBV5-1 | . | . | TGCGCCAGCAGAGGCTATGGCTACACCTTC | CASRGYGYTF